This T cell receptor (beta chain) was documented in a study of blood T cell repertoires in COVID-19 (dated by TCRdb to 2019 to 2021). Study-level background: Samples covering the acute and convalescent phases of COVID-19 were provided by collaborators in the United States, Italy and Spain. The samples were drawn from two sources: the first 160 participants of the ongoing ImmuneRACE study, and 1,000 to 1,500 subjects contributed by 6 global collaborators. The prospective study material was composed of cDNA or gDNA derived from T cells, B-cell-depleted T cells, or PBMCs. Deeply sampled blood TCRbeta repertoires from subjects exposed to, actively infected with, or recovered from COVID-19 were included in the dataset. A de-identified subject ID, COVID-19 status, age in years and sex were almost always included in the sample metadata. A freely available public database, intended as a resource for researchers studying the immune response to SARS-CoV-2, is where the repertoires were released. HLA class I and class II types, where available, came from metadata supplied by the sample provider rather than from assay-based typing. Broad study findings and their caveats: How much clinical and demographic metadata was included differed by source and by participant, and the metadata was provided uncurated.

The germline V gene gives CDR1 as MDHEN and CDR2 as SYDVKM. Spanning cysteine to phenylalanine, the CDR3 consists of 18 amino acids. The retained sequence is limited to the CDR3, 54 bases, with the frame set at the first base. V ends up 3 bases short and J 0 bases short, with an unmatched junction base count of 13. The immunoSEQ Assay, a bias-controlled multiplex PCR, was used to amplify TCRbeta CDR3 regions from genomic DNA. The source study handled its data this way. The number of nucleated cells in each sample was estimated from the amplification of reference gene primers within the assay. To quantify the absolute abundance of each unique TCRbeta CDR3 rearrangement, sequence reads were collapsed and filtered. Productive Simpson clonality was computed per sample as the square root of Simpson's diversity index over productive rearrangements. This immuneACCESS table, as held by TCRdb, lists in-frame sequences with V and J called but not all clones. Of the missing ones, under half trace to an unresolved V gene in checked studies; the others have no known cause. Clone size and V and J calls were adopted from that table, with D and trimming inferred from the DNA. In all, the sample holds about 98,000 clones, and about 90% of those were seen once. About 4.2% of the sample is in the top ten clones.

The collaborating institutions used their own protocols to collect whole blood in K2EDTA tubes. Collaborator samples were shipped for TCRbeta analysis as frozen whole blood, isolated PBMCs, or DNA extracted from either sample type. Comment on this clone: Its antigen specificity is not known. It has no much larger one-base neighbor in the sample; base qualities were not kept.

The sample comprised peripheral blood. The clonotype was recovered from a man between 65 and 80 years old with acute or convalescent COVID-19. The chain joins TRBV28 to TRBJ2-5; 7 central bases correspond to TRBD1. The bases are TGTGCCAGCAGTTTCTCACTATTAACAGGGGCCTACCAAGAGACCCAGTACTTC. This encodes CASSFSLLTGAYQETQYF.